The clone carrying this TCR beta chain was found many times. The antigen is undetermined. This sample was taken from a study of T cells in Graves' hyperthyroidism and ophthalmopathy. Study-wide results and caveats: In validation, the model predicted ophthalmopathy. These predictions came a median approximately 5.9 months before onset. Most clonotypes that expanded in the thyroid above 0.001 also showed up in blood.

The CDR3 regions of TCR beta were amplified from RNA transcripts. TCR CDR3 regions were first amplified by RT-PCR with HTBI primers. In TCRdb, the multiplex PCR reads were re-called with MiXCR into one record per CDR3 protein. Of fewer than 600,000 distinct CDR3 sequences in the sample, under 15% were seen once. Each 10 ml fresh peripheral blood draw supplied the PBMCs. CDR1 WSHSY and CDR2 SAAADI come from the germline V gene. The V end lost 4 bases, the J end lost 7 bases, and 23 bases lay between the germline ends. The CDR3 covers 17 residues. Sample: blood. The source of this sequence is a woman aged 18 to 35 with Graves' hyperthyroidism. The chain combines TRBV10-2 with TRBJ2-1, with D possibly matching TRBD2 (6 bases). The CDR3 DNA sequence: TGCGCCAGCAGTGCCCCACCCCAGGGACTGAAGCCTAATGAGCAGTTCTTC. Translated: CASSAPPQGLKPNEQFF.